Listed here are 2 T cell receptor beta chains from one sample, sequenced in a study of control samples from healthy donors and cancer patients. Measured with immunoSEQ multiplex PCR; TCRdb has only the in-frame clones, and not every one. The sample has about 78,000 clones; around 90% are singletons. Sequenced input: blood. These TCRs come from a woman aged 55-70 years in good health.

The rearrangement uses TRBV28 and TRBJ1-2; no reliable D call. V lost 4 bases, J lost 8 bases, and 8 bases lay in between. The CDR3 loop spans 11 amino acids. CDR1 and CDR2 from the germline V gene are MDHEN and SYDVKM. CDR3 residues: CASSSVQGYTF. CDR3 nucleotides: TGTGCCAGCAGTTCGGTCCAGGGCTACACCTTC.

The chain carries TRBV6-6 and TRBJ1-6; D is perhaps TRBD1 (6 bases). The CDR3 sequence is 16 residues long. Trimming removed 2 bases from V and 6 bases from J, with 14 bases in between. Germline V gene data show CDR1 as MNHNY and CDR2 as SVGAGI (reference sequence). The CDR3 nucleotides read TGTGCCAGCAGTTACAAGAGTACAGGGACTAATTCACCCCTCCACTTT. Its translation is CASSYKSTGTNSPLHF.